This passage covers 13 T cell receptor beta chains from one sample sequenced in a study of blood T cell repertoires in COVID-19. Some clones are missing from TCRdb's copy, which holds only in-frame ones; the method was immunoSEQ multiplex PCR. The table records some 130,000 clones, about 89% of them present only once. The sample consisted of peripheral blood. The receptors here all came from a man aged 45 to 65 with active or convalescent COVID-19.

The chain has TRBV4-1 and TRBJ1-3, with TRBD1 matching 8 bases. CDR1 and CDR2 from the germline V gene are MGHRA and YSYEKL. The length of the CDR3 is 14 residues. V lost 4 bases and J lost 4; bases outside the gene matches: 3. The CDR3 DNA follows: TGCGCCAGCAGCCGGACAGGGTCGGGAAACACCATATATTTT. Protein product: CASSRTGSGNTIYF.

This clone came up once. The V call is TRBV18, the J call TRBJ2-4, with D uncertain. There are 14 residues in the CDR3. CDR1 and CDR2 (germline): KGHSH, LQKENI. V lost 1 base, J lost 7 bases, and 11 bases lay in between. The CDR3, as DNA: TGTGCCAGCTCACCACAAACAGATCCCAACATTCAGTACTTC. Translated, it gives CASSPQTDPNIQYF.

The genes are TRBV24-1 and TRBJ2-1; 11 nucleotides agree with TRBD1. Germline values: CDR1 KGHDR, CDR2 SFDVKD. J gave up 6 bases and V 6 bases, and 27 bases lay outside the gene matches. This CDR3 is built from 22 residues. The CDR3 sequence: CATSSRTGGISRGGRAFNEQFF. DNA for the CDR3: TGTGCCACCAGTAGTCGGACAGGGGGCATTAGTCGGGGCGGGAGGGCCTTCAATGAGCAGTTCTTC.

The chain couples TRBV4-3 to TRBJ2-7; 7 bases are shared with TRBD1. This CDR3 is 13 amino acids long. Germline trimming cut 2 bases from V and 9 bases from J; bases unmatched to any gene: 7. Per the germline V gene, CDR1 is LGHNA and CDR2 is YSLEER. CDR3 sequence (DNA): TGCGCCAGCAGCCAAACCGGGACAGACGTGCAGTACTTC. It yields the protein CASSQTGTDVQYF.

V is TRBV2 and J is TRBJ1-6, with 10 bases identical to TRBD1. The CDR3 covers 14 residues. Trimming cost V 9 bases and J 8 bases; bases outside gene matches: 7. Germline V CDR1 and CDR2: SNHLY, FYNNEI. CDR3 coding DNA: TGTGCCAGTTATCTCGACAGGGGGCATTCACCCCTCCACTTT. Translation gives CASYLDRGHSPLHF.

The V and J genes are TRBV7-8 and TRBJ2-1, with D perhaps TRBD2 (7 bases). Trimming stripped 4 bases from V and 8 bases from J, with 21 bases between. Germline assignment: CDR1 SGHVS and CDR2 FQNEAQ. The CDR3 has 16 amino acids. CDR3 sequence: CASSSPGLGGGDEQFF. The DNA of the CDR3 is TGTGCCAGCAGCTCCCCCGGACTAGGGGGAGGCGATGAGCAGTTCTTC.

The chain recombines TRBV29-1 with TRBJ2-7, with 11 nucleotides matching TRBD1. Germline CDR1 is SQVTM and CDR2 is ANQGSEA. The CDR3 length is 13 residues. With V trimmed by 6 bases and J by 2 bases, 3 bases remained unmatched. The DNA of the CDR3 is TGCAGCGTGGTGGGACAGGGGGCCTACGAGCAGTACTTC. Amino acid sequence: CSVVGQGAYEQYF.

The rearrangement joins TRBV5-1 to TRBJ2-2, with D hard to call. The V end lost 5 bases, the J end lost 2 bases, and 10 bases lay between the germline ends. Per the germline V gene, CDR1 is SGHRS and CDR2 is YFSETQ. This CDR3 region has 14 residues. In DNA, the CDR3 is TGCGCCAGCAGGTCCCAGGCCAACACCGGGGAGCTGTTTTTT. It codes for CASRSQANTGELFF.

CDR3 loop: CASSGPGQRSYNEQFF. The CDR3 DNA reads as TGTGCCAGCAGTGGACCGGGACAGAGGAGCTACAATGAGCAGTTCTTC. The V and J genes are TRBV6-1 and TRBJ2-1, with 7 positions matching TRBD1. The CDR3 is 16 amino acids. V was pared by 4 bases and J by 3 bases, with 9 bases of the junction left unmatched. CDR1 is MNHNS and CDR2 is SASEGT in the germline V gene.

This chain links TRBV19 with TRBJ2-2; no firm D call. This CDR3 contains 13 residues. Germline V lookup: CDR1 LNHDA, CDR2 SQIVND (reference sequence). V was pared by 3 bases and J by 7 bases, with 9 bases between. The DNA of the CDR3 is TGTGCCAGTAGTATCCTAAATGGCGGGGAGCTGTTTTTT. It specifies CASSILNGGELFF.

CDR3 sequence: CASSLTSIWEANNSPLHF. Here the CDR3 DNA reads TGTGCCAGCAGCTTAACGTCCATCTGGGAGGCGAATAATTCACCCCTCCACTTT. The chain couples TRBV11-2 to TRBJ1-6, with D unresolved. Trimming shortened V by 2 bases and J by 5 bases, and 19 bases separated the two germline ends. Germline V gene sequence: CDR1 SGHAT, CDR2 FQNNGV. CDR3 size: 18 residues.

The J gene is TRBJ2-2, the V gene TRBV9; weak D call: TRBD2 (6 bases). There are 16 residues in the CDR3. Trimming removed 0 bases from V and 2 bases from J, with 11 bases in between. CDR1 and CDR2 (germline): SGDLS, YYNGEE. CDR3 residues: CASSVGGGANTGELFF. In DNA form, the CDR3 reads TGTGCCAGCAGCGTAGGTGGCGGGGCTAACACCGGGGAGCTGTTTTTT. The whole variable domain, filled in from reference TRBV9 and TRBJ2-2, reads DSGVTQTPKHLITATGQRVTLRCSPRSGDLSVYWYQQSLDQGLQFLIQYYNGEERAKGNILERFSAQQFPDLHSELNLSSLELGDSALYFCASSVGGGANTGELFFGEGSRLTVL.

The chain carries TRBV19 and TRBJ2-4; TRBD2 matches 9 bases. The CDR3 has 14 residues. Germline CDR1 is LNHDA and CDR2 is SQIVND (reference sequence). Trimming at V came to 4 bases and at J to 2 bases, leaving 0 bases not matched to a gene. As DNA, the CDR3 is TGTGCCAGTAGTACTAGCGGGACCAAAAACATTCAGTACTTC. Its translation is CASSTSGTKNIQYF.